This TCR beta chain came from a study of CD8 T cells in Susac syndrome. CD8+ and CD4+ T cells taken from blood had their TCR beta sequenced. Treatment-naive patients with stable or active relapsing-remitting disease were the multiple sclerosis controls. Isolation of CD8+ and CD4+ T cells was performed negatively, whereas enrichment of TEMRA cells was done by FACS. Reverse transcription used roughly 0.5 to 1 ug RNA and random hexamers. The TCR beta CDR3 was amplified by immunoSEQ multiplex PCR across 54 Vbeta, 13 Jbeta. TCRdb passed the immunoSEQ multiplex PCR reads through MiXCR, listing each CDR3 protein once. This table holds 400,000 to 550,000 distinct CDR3 sequences, around 85% found once. This clonotype was picked up a small number of times. The CDR3 is 13 amino acids. V was clipped by 0 bases and J by 6 bases, with 6 bases between them. Germline V CDR1 and CDR2: MGHRA, YSYEKL.

Sample: CD8+ T cells from PBMCs. This sequence originates from a human donor with multiple sclerosis. V is TRBV4-1 and J is TRBJ2-1; D not resolved. The CDR3 region has the DNA TGCGCCAGCAGCCAAGATCCCCGCAATGAGCAGTTCTTC. The encoded protein is CASSQDPRNEQFF.